This entry concerns a single TCR beta chain. At one of its ends the junction is not consistent with the germline gene, which may arise from a read error. The data belong to a study of blood T cell repertoires in COVID-19. Study overall: The analysed material was cDNA or gDNA that came from T cells, B-cell-depleted T cells, or PBMCs.

The Seattle patients, enrolled during active infection, were followed longitudinally. Methods used by the authors: Amplification with reference gene primers provided the estimates of nucleated cell counts. TCRdb's table, derived via immunoSEQ multiplex PCR, lists solely in-frame clones and lacks some. That table supplies the V and J calls and clone size; D and trimming were determined from the DNA. The data hold fewer than 250,000 clones, with roughly 92% observed a single time. The germline V gene has CDR1 LNHDA and CDR2 SQIVND (reference sequence). This CDR3 spans 15 amino acids. The rearrangement uses TRBV19 and TRBJ1-1, with 9 bases identical to TRBD1. The source is a man aged 55 to 70 with COVID-19, enrolled during active disease. Sequencing was done on a sample of peripheral blood. CDR3 residues: CVSSLGTGSYTEAFF. CDR3 DNA: TGTGTCAGTAGTTTAGGGACAGGGTCCTACACTGAAGCTTTCTTT.